These 6 T cell receptor beta chains came from one sample sequenced in a study of T cell changes during pregnancy in multiple sclerosis. Clones were sequenced by immunoSEQ multiplex PCR, and TCRdb holds only the in-frame ones, with some missing. The data hold 50,000 to 65,000 clones, with about 96% observed a single time. The sequenced sample was CD8+ T cells from peripheral blood mononuclear cells, obtained after pregnancy. The receptors come from a female donor with multiple sclerosis, enrolled in a pregnancy study.

This clone was picked up one time. The chain combines TRBV27 with TRBJ2-7; 9 nucleotides agree with TRBD1. V lost 4 bases to trimming and J lost 3 bases; unmatched junction nucleotides: 7. The CDR3 loop spans 15 amino acids. Germline V gene sequence: CDR1 MNHEY, CDR2 SMNVEV (reference sequence). CDR3 bases: TGTGCCAGCAGTTCCGGGACAGGGACGTACTACGAGCAGTACTTC. Translation: CASSSGTGTYYEQYF.

The chain is built from TRBV5-8 and TRBJ2-2; a weak D match, TRBD1 (5 bases). CDR1 SGHTS and CDR2 YDEGEE come from the germline V gene. The CDR3 covers 16 residues. V shed 3 bases and J shed 5 bases, with 17 bases lying between them. The CDR3 here is CASSYHWGLQTGELFF. CDR3 sequence (DNA): TGTGCCAGCAGCTACCACTGGGGCCTTCAAACCGGGGAGCTGTTTTTT.

The genes are TRBV28 and TRBJ1-1, with a possible D match to TRBD1 (6 bases). V was shortened by 2 bases and J by 8 bases, with 18 bases between the two germline ends. This CDR3 spans 15 amino acids. Germline V gene sequence: CDR1 MDHEN, CDR2 SYDVKM. The CDR3 DNA is TGTGCCAGCAGTTTACACGCGGACAGCCTGAAGGAAGCTTTCTTT. Protein product: CASSLHADSLKEAFF.

J is TRBJ2-7 and V is TRBV28; D is perhaps TRBD1 (6 bases). This CDR3 spans 16 amino acids. Germline lookup yields CDR1 MDHEN and CDR2 SYDVKM. The V end lost 4 bases, the J end lost 0 bases, and 16 bases lay between the germline ends. This CDR3 reads CASSSLNRDTSYEQYF. DNA of the CDR3: TGTGCCAGCAGTTCACTGAACCGGGACACCTCCTACGAGCAGTACTTC.

As to this clone: This sample also contains other DNA sequences that code for the same CDR3. V and J are TRBV27 and TRBJ2-7; 10 positions agree with TRBD1. Germline CDR1 and CDR2: MNHEY and SMNVEV (reference sequence). The CDR3 sequence is 14 residues long. The V segment lost 5 bases and the J segment 2 bases; nucleotides outside the gene matches: 3. The CDR3 sequence: CASSPGQGAYEQYF. The CDR3, as DNA: TGTGCCAGCAGTCCCGGACAGGGGGCCTACGAGCAGTACTTC.

This clone was seen once. The rearrangement joins TRBV9 to TRBJ2-2; D gene uncertain. Germline CDR1 SGDLS, CDR2 YYNGEE. Trimming removed 2 bases at V and 5 bases at J, with 4 bases between. This CDR3 has 12 amino acids. The CDR3: CASSVGTGELFF. The CDR3 bases are TGTGCCAGCAGCGTCGGGACCGGGGAGCTGTTTTTT.